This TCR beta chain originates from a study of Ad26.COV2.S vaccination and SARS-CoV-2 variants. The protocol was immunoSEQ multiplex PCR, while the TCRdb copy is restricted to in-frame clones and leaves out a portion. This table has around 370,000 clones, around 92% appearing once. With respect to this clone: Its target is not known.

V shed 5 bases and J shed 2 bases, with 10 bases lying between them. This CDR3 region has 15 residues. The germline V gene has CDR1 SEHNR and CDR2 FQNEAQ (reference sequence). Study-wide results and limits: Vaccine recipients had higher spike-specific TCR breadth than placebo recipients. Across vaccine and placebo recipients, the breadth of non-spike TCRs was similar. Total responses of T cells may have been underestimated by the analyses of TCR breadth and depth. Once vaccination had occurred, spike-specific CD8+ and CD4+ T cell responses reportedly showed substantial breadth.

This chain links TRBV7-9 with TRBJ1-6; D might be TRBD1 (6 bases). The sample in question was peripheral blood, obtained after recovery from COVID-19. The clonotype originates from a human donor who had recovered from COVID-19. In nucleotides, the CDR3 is TGTGCCAGCAGCGGAGACAGGACCTATAATTCACCCCTCCACTTT. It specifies CASSGDRTYNSPLHF.